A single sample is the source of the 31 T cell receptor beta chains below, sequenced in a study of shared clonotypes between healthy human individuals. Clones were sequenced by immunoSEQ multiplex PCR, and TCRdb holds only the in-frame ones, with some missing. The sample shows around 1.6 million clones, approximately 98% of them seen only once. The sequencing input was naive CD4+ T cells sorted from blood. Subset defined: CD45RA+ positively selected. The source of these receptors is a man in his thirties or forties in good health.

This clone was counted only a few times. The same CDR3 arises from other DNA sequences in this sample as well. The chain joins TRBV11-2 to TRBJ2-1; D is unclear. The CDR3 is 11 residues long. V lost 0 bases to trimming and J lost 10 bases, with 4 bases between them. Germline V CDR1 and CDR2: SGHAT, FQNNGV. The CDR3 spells CASSLDTEQFF. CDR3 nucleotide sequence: TGTGCCAGCAGCTTAGATACGGAGCAGTTCTTC.

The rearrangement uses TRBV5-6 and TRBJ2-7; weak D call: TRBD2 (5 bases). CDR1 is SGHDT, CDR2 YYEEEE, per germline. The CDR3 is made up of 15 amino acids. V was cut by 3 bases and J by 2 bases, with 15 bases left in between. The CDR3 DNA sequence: TGTGCCAGCAGCTCGACAAAGGACTTAACCTACGAGCAGTACTTC. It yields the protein CASSSTKDLTYEQYF.

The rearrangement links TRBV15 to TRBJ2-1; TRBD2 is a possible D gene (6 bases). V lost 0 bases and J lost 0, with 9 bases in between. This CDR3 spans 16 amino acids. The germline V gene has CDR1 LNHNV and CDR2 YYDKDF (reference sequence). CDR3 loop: CATSRDGRRSYNEQFF. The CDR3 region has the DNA TGTGCCACCAGCAGAGATGGGAGGCGCTCCTACAATGAGCAGTTCTTC.

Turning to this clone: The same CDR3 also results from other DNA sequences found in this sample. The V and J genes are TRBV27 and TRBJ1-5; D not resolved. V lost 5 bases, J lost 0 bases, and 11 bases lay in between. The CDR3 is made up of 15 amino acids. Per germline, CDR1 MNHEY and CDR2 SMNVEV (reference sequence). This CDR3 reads CASSPRTGSNQPQHF. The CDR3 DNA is TGTGCCAGCAGTCCTCGGACGGGTAGCAATCAGCCCCAGCATTTT.

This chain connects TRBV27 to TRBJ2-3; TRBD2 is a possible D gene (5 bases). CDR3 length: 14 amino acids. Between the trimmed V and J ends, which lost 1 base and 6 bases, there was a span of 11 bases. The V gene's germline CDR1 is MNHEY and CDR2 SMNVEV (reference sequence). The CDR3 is CASSLLGEADTQYF. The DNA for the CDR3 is TGTGCCAGCAGTTTATTGGGAGAAGCGGATACGCAGTATTTT.

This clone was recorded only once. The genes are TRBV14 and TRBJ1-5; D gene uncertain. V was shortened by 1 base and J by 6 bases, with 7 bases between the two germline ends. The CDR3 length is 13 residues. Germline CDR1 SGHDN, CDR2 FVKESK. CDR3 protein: CASSQGDRQPQHF. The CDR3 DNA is TGTGCCAGCAGCCAAGGCGACCGTCAGCCCCAGCATTTT.

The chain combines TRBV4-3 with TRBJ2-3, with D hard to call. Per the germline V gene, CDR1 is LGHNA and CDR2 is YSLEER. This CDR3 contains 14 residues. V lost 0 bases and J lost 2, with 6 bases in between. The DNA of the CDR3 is TGCGCCAGCAGCCAAGATGCCAACACAGATACGCAGTATTTT. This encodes CASSQDANTDTQYF.

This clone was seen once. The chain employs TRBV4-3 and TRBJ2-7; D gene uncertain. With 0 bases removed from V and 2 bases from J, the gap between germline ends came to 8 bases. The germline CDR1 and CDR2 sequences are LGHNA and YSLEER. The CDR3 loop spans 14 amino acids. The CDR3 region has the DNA TGCGCCAGCAGCCAAGATTTAGTGGCCTACGAGCAGTACTTC. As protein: CASSQDLVAYEQYF.

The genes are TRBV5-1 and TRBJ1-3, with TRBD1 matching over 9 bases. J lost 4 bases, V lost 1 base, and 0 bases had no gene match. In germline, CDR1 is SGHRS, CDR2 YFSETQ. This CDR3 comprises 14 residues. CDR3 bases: TGCGCCAGCAGCTTGACAGGGGGCGGAAACACCATATATTTT. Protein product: CASSLTGGGNTIYF.

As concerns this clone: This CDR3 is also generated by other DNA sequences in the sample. The CDR3 sequence is CASSSSSYEQYF. CDR3 coding DNA: TGCGCCAGCAGTTCTTCTTCCTACGAGCAGTACTTC. The gene calls are TRBV5-1 and TRBJ2-7; D is ambiguous. This CDR3 has 12 residues. Per the germline V gene, CDR1 is SGHRS and CDR2 is YFSETQ. V lost 5 bases to trimming and J lost 1 base, with 7 bases between them.

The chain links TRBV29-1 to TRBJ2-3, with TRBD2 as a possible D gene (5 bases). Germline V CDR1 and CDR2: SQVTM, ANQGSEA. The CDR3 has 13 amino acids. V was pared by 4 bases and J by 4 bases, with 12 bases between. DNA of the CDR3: TGCAGCGTTGTAACGGCCGGGGCAGATACGCAGTATTTT. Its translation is CSVVTAGADTQYF.

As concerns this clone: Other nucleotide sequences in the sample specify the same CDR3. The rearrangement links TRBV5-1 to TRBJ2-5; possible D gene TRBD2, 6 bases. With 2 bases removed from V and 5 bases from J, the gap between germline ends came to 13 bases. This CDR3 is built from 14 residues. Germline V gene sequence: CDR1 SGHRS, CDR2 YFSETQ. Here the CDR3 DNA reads TGCGCCAGCAGCTTAGAGGGAGGTGGGGAGACCCAGTACTTC. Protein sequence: CASSLEGGGETQYF.

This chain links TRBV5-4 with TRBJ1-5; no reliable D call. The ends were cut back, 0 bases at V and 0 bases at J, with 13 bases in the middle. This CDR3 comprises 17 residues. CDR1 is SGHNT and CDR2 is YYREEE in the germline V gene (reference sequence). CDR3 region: CASSLASDGNSNQPQHF. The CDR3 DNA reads TGTGCCAGCAGCTTGGCCTCTGACGGGAATAGCAATCAGCCCCAGCATTTT. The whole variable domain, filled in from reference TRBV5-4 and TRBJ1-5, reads ETGVTQSPTHLIKTRGQQVTLRCSSQSGHNTVSWYQQALGQGPQFIFQYYREEENGRGNFPPRFSGLQFPNYSSELNVNALELDDSALYLCASSLASDGNSNQPQHFGDGTRLSIL.

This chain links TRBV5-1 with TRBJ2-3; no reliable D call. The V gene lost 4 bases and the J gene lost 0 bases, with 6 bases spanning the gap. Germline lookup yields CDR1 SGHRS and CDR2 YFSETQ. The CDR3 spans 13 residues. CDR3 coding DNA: TGCGCCAGCAGCGACGGGAGCACAGATACGCAGTATTTT. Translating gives CASSDGSTDTQYF. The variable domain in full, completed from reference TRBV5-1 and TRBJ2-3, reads KAGVTQTPRYLIKTRGQQVTLSCSPISGHRSVSWYQQTPGQGLQFLFEYFSETQRNKGNFPGRFSGRQFSNSRSEMNVSTLELGDSALYLCASSDGSTDTQYFGPGTRLTVL.

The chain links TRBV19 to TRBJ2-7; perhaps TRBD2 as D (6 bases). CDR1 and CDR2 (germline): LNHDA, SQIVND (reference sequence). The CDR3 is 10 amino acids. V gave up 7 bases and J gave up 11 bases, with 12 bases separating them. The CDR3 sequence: CASIPGDEYF. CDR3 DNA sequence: TGTGCCAGTATTCCGGGGGACGAGTACTTC.

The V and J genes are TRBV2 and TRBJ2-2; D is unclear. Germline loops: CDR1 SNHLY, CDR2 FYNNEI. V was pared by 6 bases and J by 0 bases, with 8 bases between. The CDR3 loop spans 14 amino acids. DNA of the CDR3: TGTGCCAGCAGGCTAAACACGAACACCGGGGAGCTGTTTTTT. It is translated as CASRLNTNTGELFF.

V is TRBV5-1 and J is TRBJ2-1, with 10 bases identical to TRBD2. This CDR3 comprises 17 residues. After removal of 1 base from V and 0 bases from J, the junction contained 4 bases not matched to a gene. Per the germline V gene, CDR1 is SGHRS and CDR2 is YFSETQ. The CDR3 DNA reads TGCGCCAGCAGCTTGAGTCCTAGCGGGAGCTCCTACAATGAGCAGTTCTTC. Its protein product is CASSLSPSGSSYNEQFF.

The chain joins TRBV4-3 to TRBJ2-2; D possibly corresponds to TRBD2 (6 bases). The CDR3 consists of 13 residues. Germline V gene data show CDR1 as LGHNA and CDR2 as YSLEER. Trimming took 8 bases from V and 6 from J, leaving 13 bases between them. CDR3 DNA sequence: TGCGCCAGCTCGAGGCGGGGCGCCGGGGAGCTGTTTTTT. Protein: CASSRRGAGELFF.

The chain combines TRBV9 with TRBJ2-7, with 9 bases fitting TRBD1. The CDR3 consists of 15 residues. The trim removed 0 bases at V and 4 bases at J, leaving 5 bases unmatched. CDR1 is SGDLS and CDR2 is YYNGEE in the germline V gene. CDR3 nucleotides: TGTGCCAGCAGCGTAGGGGGGACAGGGATTTACGAGCAGTACTTC. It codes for CASSVGGTGIYEQYF.

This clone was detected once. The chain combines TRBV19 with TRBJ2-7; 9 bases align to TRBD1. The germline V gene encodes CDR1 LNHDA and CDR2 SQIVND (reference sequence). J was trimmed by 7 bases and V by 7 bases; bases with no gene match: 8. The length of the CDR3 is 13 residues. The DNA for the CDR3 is TGTGCCAGTAAGGAACAGGGGGCGCGAGAGCAGTACTTC. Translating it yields CASKEQGAREQYF. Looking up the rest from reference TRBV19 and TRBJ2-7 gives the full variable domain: DGGITQSPKYLFRKEGQNVTLSCEQNLNHDAMYWYRQDPGQGLRLIYYSQIVNDFQKGDIAEGYSVSREKKESFPLTVTSAQKNPTAFYLCASKEQGAREQYFGPGTRLTVT.

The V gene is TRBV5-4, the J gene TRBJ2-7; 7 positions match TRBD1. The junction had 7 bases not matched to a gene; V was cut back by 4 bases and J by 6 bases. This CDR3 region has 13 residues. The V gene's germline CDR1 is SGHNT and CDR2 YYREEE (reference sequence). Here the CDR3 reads CASSPPDRLEQYF. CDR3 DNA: TGTGCCAGCAGCCCGCCGGACAGGCTCGAGCAGTACTTC.

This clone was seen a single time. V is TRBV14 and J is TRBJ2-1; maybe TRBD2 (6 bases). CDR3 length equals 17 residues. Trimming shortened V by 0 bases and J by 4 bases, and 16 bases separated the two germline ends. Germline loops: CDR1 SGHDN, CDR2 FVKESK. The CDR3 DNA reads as TGTGCCAGCAGCCAAGATAGACTAGTGAGGACGTACAATGAGCAGTTCTTC. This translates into CASSQDRLVRTYNEQFF.

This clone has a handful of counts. The DNA of the CDR3 is TGTGCCAGCAGTGAATTCCCTCTCCAGCCCCAGCATTTT. The encoded protein is CASSEFPLQPQHF. The gene calls are TRBV2 and TRBJ1-5; D unresolved. The CDR3 is made up of 13 amino acids. Trimming removed 2 bases at V and 7 bases at J, with 9 bases between. The germline gives CDR1 SNHLY, CDR2 FYNNEI.

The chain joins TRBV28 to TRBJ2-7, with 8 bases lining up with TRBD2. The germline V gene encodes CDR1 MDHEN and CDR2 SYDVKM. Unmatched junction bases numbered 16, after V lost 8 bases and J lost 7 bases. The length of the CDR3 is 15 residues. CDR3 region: CASGLPSGGLEEQYF. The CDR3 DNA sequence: TGTGCCAGCGGTCTCCCCAGCGGGGGTCTGGAGGAGCAGTACTTC.

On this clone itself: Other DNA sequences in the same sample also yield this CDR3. The chain's CDR3 is CASSLFTDTQYF. CDR3 nucleotides: TGTGCCAGCTCACTTTTCACAGATACGCAGTATTTT. The genes are TRBV18 and TRBJ2-3; D not resolved. Germline values: CDR1 KGHSH, CDR2 LQKENI. This CDR3 is 12 amino acids long. Trimming cost V 4 bases and J 2 bases, with 4 bases left between them.

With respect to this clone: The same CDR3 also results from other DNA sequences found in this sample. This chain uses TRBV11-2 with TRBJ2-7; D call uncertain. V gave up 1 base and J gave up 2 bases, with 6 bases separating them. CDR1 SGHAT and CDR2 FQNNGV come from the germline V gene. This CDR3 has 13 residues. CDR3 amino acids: CASSLAGTYEQYF. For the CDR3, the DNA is TGTGCCAGCAGCTTAGCCGGTACCTACGAGCAGTACTTC. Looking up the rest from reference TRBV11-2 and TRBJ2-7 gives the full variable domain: EAGVAQSPRYKIIEKRQSVAFWCNPISGHATLYWYQQILGQGPKLLIQFQNNGVVDDSQLPKDRFSAERLKGVDSTLKIQPAKLEDSAVYLCASSLAGTYEQYFGPGTRLTVT.

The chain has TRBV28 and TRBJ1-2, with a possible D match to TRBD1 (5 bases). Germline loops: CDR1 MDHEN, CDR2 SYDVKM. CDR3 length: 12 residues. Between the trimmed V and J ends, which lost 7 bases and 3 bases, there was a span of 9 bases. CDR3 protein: CASKPGHYGYTF. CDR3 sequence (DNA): TGTGCCAGCAAACCGGGACACTATGGCTACACCTTC.

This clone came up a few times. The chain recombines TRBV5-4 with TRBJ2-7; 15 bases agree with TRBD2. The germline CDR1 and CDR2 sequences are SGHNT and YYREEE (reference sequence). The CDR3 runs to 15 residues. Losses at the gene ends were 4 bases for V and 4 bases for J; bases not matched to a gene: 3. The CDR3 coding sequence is TGTGCCAGCAGCACCGGGACTAGCGGGAGGTACGAGCAGTACTTC. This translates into CASSTGTSGRYEQYF. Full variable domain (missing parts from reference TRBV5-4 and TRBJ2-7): ETGVTQSPTHLIKTRGQQVTLRCSSQSGHNTVSWYQQALGQGPQFIFQYYREEENGRGNFPPRFSGLQFPNYSSELNVNALELDDSALYLCASSTGTSGRYEQYFGPGTRLTVT.

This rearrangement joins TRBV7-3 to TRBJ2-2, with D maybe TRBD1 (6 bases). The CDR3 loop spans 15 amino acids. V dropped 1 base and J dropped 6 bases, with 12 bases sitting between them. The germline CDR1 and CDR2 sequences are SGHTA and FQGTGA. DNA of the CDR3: TGTGCCAGCAGCTTAAGGTCAGGGGATGCCGGGGAGCTGTTTTTT. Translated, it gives CASSLRSGDAGELFF.

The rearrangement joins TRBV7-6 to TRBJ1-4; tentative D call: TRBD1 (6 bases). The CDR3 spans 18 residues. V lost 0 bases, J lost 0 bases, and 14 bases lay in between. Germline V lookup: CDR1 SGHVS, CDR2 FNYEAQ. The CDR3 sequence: CASSLAGHWVATNEKLFF. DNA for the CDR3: TGTGCCAGCAGCTTAGCGGGACATTGGGTTGCAACTAATGAAAAACTGTTTTTT.

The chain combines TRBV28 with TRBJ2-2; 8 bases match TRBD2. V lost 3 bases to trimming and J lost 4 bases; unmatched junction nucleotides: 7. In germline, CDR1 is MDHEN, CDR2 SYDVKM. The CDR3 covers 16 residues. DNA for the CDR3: TGTGCCAGCAGTTTCACGGGAGGGCTCGGCACCGGGGAGCTGTTTTTT. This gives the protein CASSFTGGLGTGELFF.